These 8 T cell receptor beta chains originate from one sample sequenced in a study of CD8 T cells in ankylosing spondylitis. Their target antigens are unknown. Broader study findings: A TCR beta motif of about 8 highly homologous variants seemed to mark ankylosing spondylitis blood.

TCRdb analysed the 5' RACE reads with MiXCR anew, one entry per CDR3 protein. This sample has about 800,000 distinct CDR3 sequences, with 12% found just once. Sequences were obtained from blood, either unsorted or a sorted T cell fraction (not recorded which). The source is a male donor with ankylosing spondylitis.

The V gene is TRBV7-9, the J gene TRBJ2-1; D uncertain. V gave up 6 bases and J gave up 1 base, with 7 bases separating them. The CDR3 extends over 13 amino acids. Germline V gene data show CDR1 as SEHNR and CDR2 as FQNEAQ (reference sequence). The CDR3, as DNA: TGTGCCAGCAGGGCGGTTTCCTACAATGAGCAGTTCTTC. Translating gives CASRAVSYNEQFF.

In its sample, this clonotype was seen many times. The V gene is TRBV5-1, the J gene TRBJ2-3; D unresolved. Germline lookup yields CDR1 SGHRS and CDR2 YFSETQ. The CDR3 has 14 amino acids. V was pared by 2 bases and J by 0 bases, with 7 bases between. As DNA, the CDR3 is TGCGCCAGCAGCTTAACACCAAGCACAGATACGCAGTATTTT. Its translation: CASSLTPSTDTQYF.

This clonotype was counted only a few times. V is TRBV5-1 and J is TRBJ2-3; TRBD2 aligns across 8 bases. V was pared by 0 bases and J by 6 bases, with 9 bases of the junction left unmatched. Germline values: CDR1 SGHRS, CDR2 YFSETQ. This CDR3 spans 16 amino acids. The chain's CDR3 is CASSLVKRGLLDTQYF. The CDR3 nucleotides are TGCGCCAGCAGCTTGGTCAAGCGGGGGTTGCTTGATACGCAGTATTTT. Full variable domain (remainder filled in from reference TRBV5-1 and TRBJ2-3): KAGVTQTPRYLIKTRGQQVTLSCSPISGHRSVSWYQQTPGQGLQFLFEYFSETQRNKGNFPGRFSGRQFSNSRSEMNVSTLELGDSALYLCASSLVKRGLLDTQYFGPGTRLTVL.

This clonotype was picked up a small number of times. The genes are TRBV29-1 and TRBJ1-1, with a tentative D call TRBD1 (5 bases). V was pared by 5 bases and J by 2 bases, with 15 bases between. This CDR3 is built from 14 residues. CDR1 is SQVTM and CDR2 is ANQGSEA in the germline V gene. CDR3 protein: CSVNPGLANTEAFF. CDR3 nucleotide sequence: TGCAGCGTTAATCCGGGACTTGCAAACACTGAAGCTTTCTTT.

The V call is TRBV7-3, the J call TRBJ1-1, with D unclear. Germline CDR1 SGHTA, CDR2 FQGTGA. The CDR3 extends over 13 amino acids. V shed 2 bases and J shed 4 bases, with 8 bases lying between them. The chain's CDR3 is CASSLVAVTEAFF. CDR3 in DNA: TGTGCCAGCAGCTTAGTCGCGGTCACTGAAGCTTTCTTT.

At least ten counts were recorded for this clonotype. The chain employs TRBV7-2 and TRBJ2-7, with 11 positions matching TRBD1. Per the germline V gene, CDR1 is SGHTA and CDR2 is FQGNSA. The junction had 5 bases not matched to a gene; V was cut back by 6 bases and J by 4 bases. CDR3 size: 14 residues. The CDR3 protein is CASSRGQGGYEQYF. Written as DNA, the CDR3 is TGTGCCAGCAGTAGGGGACAGGGGGGATACGAGCAGTACTTC.

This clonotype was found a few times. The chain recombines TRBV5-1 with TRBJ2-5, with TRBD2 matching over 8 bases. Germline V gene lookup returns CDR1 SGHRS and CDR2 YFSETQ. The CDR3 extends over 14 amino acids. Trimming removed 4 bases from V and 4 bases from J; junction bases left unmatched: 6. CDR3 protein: CASSTGGVGETQYF. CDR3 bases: TGCGCCAGCAGCACGGGAGGGGTAGGAGAGACCCAGTACTTC.

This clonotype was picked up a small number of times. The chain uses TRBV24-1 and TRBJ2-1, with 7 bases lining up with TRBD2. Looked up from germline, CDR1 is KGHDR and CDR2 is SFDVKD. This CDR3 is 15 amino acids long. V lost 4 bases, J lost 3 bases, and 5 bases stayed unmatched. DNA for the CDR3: TGTGCCACCAGTGACGTGGCGGGAGACTACAATGAGCAGTTCTTC. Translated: CATSDVAGDYNEQFF.